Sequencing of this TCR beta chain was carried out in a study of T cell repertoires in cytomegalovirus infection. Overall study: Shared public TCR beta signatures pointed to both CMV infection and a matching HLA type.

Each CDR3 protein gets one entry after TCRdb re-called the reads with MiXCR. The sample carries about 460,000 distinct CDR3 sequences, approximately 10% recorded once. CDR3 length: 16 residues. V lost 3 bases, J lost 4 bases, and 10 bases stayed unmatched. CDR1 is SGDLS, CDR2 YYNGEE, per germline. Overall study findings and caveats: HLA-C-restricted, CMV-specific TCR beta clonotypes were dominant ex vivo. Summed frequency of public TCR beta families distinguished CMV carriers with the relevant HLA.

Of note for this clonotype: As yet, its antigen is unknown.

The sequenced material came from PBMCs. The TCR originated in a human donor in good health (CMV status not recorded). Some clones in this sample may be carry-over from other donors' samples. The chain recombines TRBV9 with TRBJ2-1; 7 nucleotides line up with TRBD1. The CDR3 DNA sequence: TGTGCCAGCAGCGCTAGTACCGGGACAGTTTACAATGAGCAGTTCTTC. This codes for CASSASTGTVYNEQFF.